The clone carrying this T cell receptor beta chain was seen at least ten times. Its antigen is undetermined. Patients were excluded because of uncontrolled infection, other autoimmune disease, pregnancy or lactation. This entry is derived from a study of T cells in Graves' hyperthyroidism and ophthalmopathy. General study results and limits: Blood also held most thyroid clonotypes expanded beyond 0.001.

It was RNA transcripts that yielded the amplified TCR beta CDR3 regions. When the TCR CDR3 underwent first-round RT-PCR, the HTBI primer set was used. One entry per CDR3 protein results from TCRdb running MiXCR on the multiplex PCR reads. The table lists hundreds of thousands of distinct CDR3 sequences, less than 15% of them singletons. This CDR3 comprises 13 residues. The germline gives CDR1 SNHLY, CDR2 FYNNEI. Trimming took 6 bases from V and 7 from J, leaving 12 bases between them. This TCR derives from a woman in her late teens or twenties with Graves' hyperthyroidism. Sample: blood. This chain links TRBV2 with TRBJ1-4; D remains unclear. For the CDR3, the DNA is TGTGCCAGCAGCCTCCAGGATGGTGAAAAACTGTTTTTT. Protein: CASSLQDGEKLFF.